One and the same sample provided the 26 T cell receptor beta chains below, sequenced in a study of cytomegalovirus exposure and HLA in healthy donors. Primers for the PCR totalled 60 Vbeta and 13 Jbeta. Repertoires were generated with immunoSEQ multiplex PCR, while TCRdb's copy carries only in-frame clones and drops some. The sample lists 150,000 to 170,000 clones; 75% were seen once. The specimen was PBMCs. The receptors come from a man in his late teens or twenties in good health and CMV-seronegative.

The rearrangement uses TRBV27 and TRBJ2-1, with 7 nucleotides matching TRBD2. The CDR3 runs 14 residues. Germline-derived CDR1 and CDR2 are MNHEY and SMNVEV (reference sequence). V shed 3 bases, J shed 10 bases, and the junction held 9 bases outside the gene matches. CDR3 protein: CASSFGTTTQEQFF. The CDR3 DNA reads TGTGCCAGCAGTTTTGGGACTACAACGCAGGAGCAGTTCTTC.

The chain joins TRBV5-8 to TRBJ2-1; the match to TRBD2 covers 15 bases. There are 18 residues in the CDR3. Trimming removed 4 bases from V and 8 bases from J; junction bases left unmatched: 13. CDR1 and CDR2 from the germline V gene are SGHTS and YDEGEE. The CDR3: CASSDGTSGRHEIYEQFF. The CDR3, as DNA: TGTGCCAGCAGCGACGGGACTAGCGGGAGGCACGAGATCTATGAGCAGTTCTTC.

J is TRBJ2-5 and V is TRBV5-4; the match to TRBD2 covers 13 bases. The CDR3 consists of 18 residues. V trimming: 4 bases; J trimming: 2 bases; junction bases outside the gene matches: 11. In germline, CDR1 is SGHNT, CDR2 YYREEE (reference sequence). The CDR3: CASSIGTSGAVRQETQYF. DNA for the CDR3: TGTGCCAGCAGCATCGGGACTAGCGGGGCCGTACGGCAAGAGACCCAGTACTTC.

This clone was found once. CDR3 protein: CASRKPGQGNEQYF. Here the CDR3 DNA reads TGTGCCAGTAGGAAGCCGGGACAGGGGAACGAGCAGTACTTC. The chain employs TRBV19 and TRBJ2-7, with 10 bases aligning to TRBD1. Per germline, CDR1 LNHDA and CDR2 SQIVND (reference sequence). The ends lost 6 bases at V and 5 bases at J; junction bases unmatched: 7. The CDR3 has 14 amino acids.

The CDR3 nucleotides are TGTGCCAGCAGCTTCGAGGGGGCGGGAGCTTTCTTT. Its translation: CASSFEGAGAFF. The V call is TRBV13, the J call TRBJ1-1, with 7 bases that match TRBD1. Germline V gene data show CDR1 as PRHDT and CDR2 as FYEKMQ (reference sequence). CDR3 length: 12 amino acids. V dropped 3 bases and J dropped 10; count of bases not matched to a gene: 5.

The chain joins TRBV9 to TRBJ2-1; no reliable D call. The V gene lost 1 base and the J gene lost 8 bases, with 10 bases spanning the gap. Per germline, CDR1 SGDLS and CDR2 YYNGEE. This CDR3 has 13 residues. CDR3 loop: CASSVFVSDEQFF. The CDR3 coding sequence is TGTGCCAGCAGCGTATTTGTATCTGATGAGCAGTTCTTC.

V usage is TRBV28 and J usage is TRBJ1-2; D is unclear. The CDR3 runs 15 residues. CDR1 and CDR2 (germline): MDHEN, SYDVKM. Trimming shortened V by 4 bases and J by 8 bases, and 20 bases separated the two germline ends. The CDR3 bases are TGTGCCAGCAGTTCCACCTTAATTGGAGGTAGGGGCTACACCTTC. Residues: CASSSTLIGGRGYTF.

This sequence joins TRBV5-6 and TRBJ2-3; D call uncertain. V was shortened by 6 bases and J by 5 bases, with 4 bases between the two germline ends. The CDR3 has 10 amino acids. Germline CDR1 reads SGHDT; CDR2 reads YYEEEE. The CDR3: CASIGDTQYF. The CDR3 DNA follows: TGTGCCAGCATCGGAGATACGCAGTATTTT. The full variable domain, in which reference TRBV5-6 and TRBJ2-3 provide the parts outside the CDR3, is DAGVTQSPTHLIKTRGQQVTLRCSPKSGHDTVSWYQQALGQGPQFIFQYYEEEERQRGNFPDRFSGHQFPNYSSELNVNALLLGDSALYLCASIGDTQYFGPGTRLTVL.

The rearrangement joins TRBV11-3 to TRBJ2-2, with 7 bases fitting TRBD1. This CDR3 comprises 15 residues. In germline, CDR1 is SGHNT, CDR2 YENEEA. V lost 4 bases to trimming and J lost 6 bases; unmatched junction nucleotides: 8. The CDR3, as DNA: TGTGCCAGCAGCTCAGGGCCAGGGGGTTCCGGGGAGCTGTTTTTT. This sequence encodes CASSSGPGGSGELFF.

V and J are TRBV7-9 and TRBJ2-1; D is uncertain. V lost 5 bases, J lost 0 bases, and 11 bases lay in between. Germline CDR1 is SEHNR and CDR2 is FQNEAQ (reference sequence). The CDR3 sequence is 15 residues long. CDR3 amino acids: CASSPGGSSYNEQFF. CDR3 sequence (DNA): TGTGCCAGCAGCCCCGGCGGAAGCTCCTACAATGAGCAGTTCTTC.

The chain has TRBV19 and TRBJ2-5, with TRBD2 as a possible D gene (5 bases). Germline V lookup: CDR1 LNHDA, CDR2 SQIVND (reference sequence). The CDR3 covers 14 residues. V lost 4 bases and J 2 bases, leaving 11 bases between the germline ends. The CDR3 protein is CASSTRATQETQYF. The DNA of the CDR3 is TGTGCCAGTAGTACGAGGGCTACTCAAGAGACCCAGTACTTC.

This chain uses TRBV6-5 with TRBJ2-5; D is perhaps TRBD1 (6 bases). CDR3 length: 12 residues. The V gene's germline CDR1 is MNHEY and CDR2 SVGAGI. V was pared by 0 bases and J by 7 bases, with 6 bases between. The CDR3 DNA reads TGTGCCAGCAGTTACTCAGGGGGGACCCAGTACTTC. Amino acid sequence: CASSYSGGTQYF.

This clone was observed a few times. This sequence joins TRBV19 and TRBJ1-1, with a tentative D call TRBD1 (6 bases). The CDR3 runs to 14 residues. The germline CDR1 and CDR2 sequences are LNHDA and SQIVND (reference sequence). V lost 10 bases to trimming and J lost 2 bases, with 17 bases between them. CDR3 residues: CATGQSPSNTEAFF. Written as DNA, the CDR3 is TGTGCCACTGGACAGTCCCCCTCTAACACTGAAGCTTTCTTT.

The V call is TRBV19, the J call TRBJ1-2, with TRBD1 matching 9 bases. The V gene's germline CDR1 is LNHDA and CDR2 SQIVND (reference sequence). V was clipped by 5 bases and J by 5 bases; unmatched bases: 12. This CDR3 has 16 residues. DNA for the CDR3: TGTGCCAGTAGTTCTCCAATAACCGGGACAGGGTATGGCTACACCTTC. Residues: CASSSPITGTGYGYTF.

On this clone: At the DNA level, this CDR3 is encoded by other sequences in the same sample as well. The rearrangement uses TRBV4-1 and TRBJ2-6; D possibly corresponds to TRBD1 (6 bases). Trimming pared 1 base from V and 2 bases from J, leaving 6 bases between. Germline V gives CDR1 MGHRA, CDR2 YSYEKL. The CDR3 consists of 15 residues. The CDR3 region has the DNA TGCGCCAGCAGCCAAGGGACAGCTGGGGCCAACGTCCTGACTTTC. This gives the protein CASSQGTAGANVLTF.

There are a few counts of this clone. The chain's CDR3 is CASSPGQGGNQPQHF. The CDR3 nucleotides read TGTGCCAGCAGCCCGGGACAGGGGGGCAATCAGCCCCAGCATTTT. The chain employs TRBV6-6 and TRBJ1-5; the match to TRBD1 covers 11 bases. Germline V gene data show CDR1 as MNHNY and CDR2 as SVGAGI (reference sequence). This CDR3 contains 15 residues. V lost 6 bases and J lost 2; bases outside the gene matches: 3.

The J gene is TRBJ1-5, the V gene TRBV10-2, with 7 bases lining up with TRBD1. Germline values: CDR1 WSHSY, CDR2 SAAADI. Trimming cost V 7 bases and J 2 bases; bases outside gene matches: 8. This CDR3 region has 15 residues. The CDR3 loop is CASTGQAGGNQPQHF. The CDR3 DNA reads as TGCGCCAGCACCGGACAGGCTGGGGGCAATCAGCCCCAGCATTTT.

This sequence joins TRBV2 and TRBJ2-7, with TRBD1 identical over 8 bases. There are 12 residues in the CDR3. Losses at the gene ends were 4 bases for V and 5 bases for J; bases not matched to a gene: 1. Germline-derived CDR1 and CDR2 are SNHLY and FYNNEI. The CDR3 DNA is TGTGCCAGCAGTGCAGGGGGCCACGAGCAGTACTTC. Translation gives CASSAGGHEQYF.

This rearrangement joins TRBV2 to TRBJ2-1; D may be TRBD1 (5 bases). The V end lost 5 bases, the J end lost 1 base, and 9 bases lay between the germline ends. Per the germline V gene, CDR1 is SNHLY and CDR2 is FYNNEI. This CDR3 contains 14 residues. The CDR3, as DNA: TGTGCCAGCAGTACAGGATTTTCCTACAATGAGCAGTTCTTC. Residues: CASSTGFSYNEQFF.

The J gene is TRBJ2-1, the V gene TRBV2; 8 nucleotides match TRBD2. The germline V gene encodes CDR1 SNHLY and CDR2 FYNNEI. V dropped 8 bases and J dropped 7; count of bases not matched to a gene: 7. There are 13 residues in the CDR3. Here the CDR3 reads CASCGTSGNEQFF. The CDR3, as DNA: TGTGCCAGCTGCGGGACTAGTGGTAATGAGCAGTTCTTC. Variable domain in full (rest from reference TRBV2 and TRBJ2-1): EPEVTQTPSHQVTQMGQEVILRCVPISNHLYFYWYRQILGQKVEFLVSFYNNEISEKSEIFDDQFSVERPDGSNFTLKIRSTKLEDSAMYFCASCGTSGNEQFFGPGTRLTVL.

The rearrangement uses TRBV5-1 and TRBJ2-1, with a tentative D call TRBD2 (6 bases). V lost 4 bases and J lost 3, with 14 bases in between. The V gene's germline CDR1 is SGHRS and CDR2 YFSETQ. There are 15 residues in the CDR3. CDR3 amino acids: CASSPGGVYYNEQFF. For the CDR3, the DNA is TGCGCCAGCAGCCCGGGCGGGGTTTACTACAATGAGCAGTTCTTC.

The rearrangement joins TRBV5-6 to TRBJ1-2; TRBD1 might be the D (5 bases). Germline assignment: CDR1 SGHDT and CDR2 YYEEEE. The CDR3 is made up of 13 amino acids. The V end was cut by 4 bases, the J end by 4 bases, with 11 bases between. Here the CDR3 reads CASSRDRGYGYTF. The CDR3 bases are TGTGCCAGCAGCCGCGACAGAGGCTATGGCTACACCTTC.

This clone was counted between two and nine times. V usage is TRBV4-1 and J usage is TRBJ2-3; D is unclear. In germline, CDR1 is MGHRA, CDR2 YSYEKL. CDR3 size: 12 residues. V was cut by 2 bases and J by 5 bases, with 5 bases left in between. The CDR3 loop reads CASSQTLDTQYF. The DNA for the CDR3 is TGCGCCAGCAGCCAAACATTAGATACGCAGTATTTT.

The chain joins TRBV19 to TRBJ2-1, with TRBD2 matching 16 bases. CDR1 and CDR2 from the germline V gene are LNHDA and SQIVND (reference sequence). The CDR3 sequence is 23 residues long. V shed 3 bases and J 7 bases; nucleotides not matched to a gene: 24. This chain's CDR3 is CASSMVGGKGLAGGPVVWNEQFF. The CDR3 bases are TGTGCCAGTAGTATGGTAGGAGGTAAGGGACTAGCGGGAGGGCCCGTTGTCTGGAATGAGCAGTTCTTC.

The rearrangement joins TRBV7-2 to TRBJ1-5; possibly TRBD1 for D (5 bases). The CDR3 covers 15 residues. V shed 6 bases and J shed 5 bases, with 17 bases lying between them. Per germline, CDR1 SGHTA and CDR2 FQGNSA. The CDR3 reads CASRLLGGGDQPQHF. The CDR3 DNA follows: TGTGCCAGCAGACTTCTAGGCGGGGGAGATCAGCCCCAGCATTTT.

The chain links TRBV28 to TRBJ2-7, with a possible D match to TRBD1 (5 bases). The V end was cut by 6 bases, the J end by 0 bases, with 9 bases between. CDR3 size: 13 residues. CDR1 MDHEN and CDR2 SYDVKM come from the germline V gene. The CDR3, as DNA: TGTGCCAGCAGGGACACTAACTCCTACGAGCAGTACTTC. Translating gives CASRDTNSYEQYF.